These 21 T cell receptor beta chains came from one sample sequenced in a study of PD-L1 blockade in urothelial cancer. Sequencing used immunoSEQ multiplex PCR; TCRdb keeps in-frame clones, though not all of them. The sample lists under 40,000 clones, roughly 90% seen once, with about 9% in the top ten. The source was PBMCs, collected around atezolizumab (anti-PD-L1) treatment. The receptors were sampled from a man between 65 and 85 years old with urothelial cancer.

This chain connects TRBV11-3 to TRBJ2-3; TRBD2 might be the D (6 bases). Per germline, CDR1 SGHNT and CDR2 YENEEA. Trimming removed 5 bases from V and 13 bases from J, with 19 bases in between. CDR3 size: 13 residues. CDR3 sequence (DNA): TGTGCCAGCAGCCCCACCGTCGGGAGTGGGGAGTATTTT. As protein: CASSPTVGSGEYF.

This chain joins TRBV5-1 and TRBJ2-4, with D perhaps matching TRBD2 (6 bases). Germline loops: CDR1 SGHRS, CDR2 YFSETQ. V was pared by 0 bases and J by 1 base, with 14 bases between. CDR3 length: 17 residues. In DNA, the CDR3 is TGCGCCAGCAGCTTGGCTCGGGGCGGGAACGCCAAAAACATTCAGTACTTC. Amino acids: CASSLARGGNAKNIQYF.

CDR3 sequence (DNA): TGTGCCAGCAGCTTAGGCGCCAACTATGGCTACACCTTC. It yields the protein CASSLGANYGYTF. The chain couples TRBV11-2 to TRBJ1-2, with D unresolved. This CDR3 contains 13 residues. The V gene's germline CDR1 is SGHAT and CDR2 FQNNGV. Trimming stripped 1 base from V and 2 bases from J, with 5 bases between.

The CDR3 loop reads CASSIAALNYEQYF. In DNA form, the CDR3 reads TGTGCCAGTAGTATCGCGGCGCTGAACTACGAGCAGTACTTC. The chain combines TRBV19 with TRBJ2-7; D is uncertain. This CDR3 comprises 14 residues. Trimming cost V 3 bases and J 3 bases, with 12 bases left between them. CDR1 is LNHDA, CDR2 SQIVND, per germline (reference sequence).

This chain joins TRBV21-1 and TRBJ1-4. TRBV21-1 is annotated as a pseudogene. This CDR3 spans 18 amino acids. CDR3 sequence reads: CASSNLHGREATNEKLFF. CDR3 DNA sequence: TGTGCCAGCAGCAACTTACACGGGAGAGAGGCAACTAATGAAAAACTGTTTTTT.

This chain links TRBV5-4 with TRBJ2-3; D unclear. V lost 3 bases and J lost 3, with 17 bases in between. The germline gives CDR1 SGHNT, CDR2 YYREEE (reference sequence). The length of the CDR3 is 16 residues. The CDR3 bases are TGTGCCAGCAGCTCAATAATGGGTGGGCGAACAGATACGCAGTATTTT. It codes for CASSSIMGGRTDTQYF. Complete variable domain (other parts from reference TRBV5-4 and TRBJ2-3): ETGVTQSPTHLIKTRGQQVTLRCSSQSGHNTVSWYQQALGQGPQFIFQYYREEENGRGNFPPRFSGLQFPNYSSELNVNALELDDSALYLCASSSIMGGRTDTQYFGPGTRLTVL.

As DNA, the CDR3 is TGTGCCAGCAGCAAAGTTGCCGCGGGATTGGATGAGCAGTTCTTC. Translation: CASSKVAAGLDEQFF. This rearrangement joins TRBV7-2 to TRBJ2-1, with D possibly being TRBD2 (6 bases). Germline lookup yields CDR1 SGHTA and CDR2 FQGNSA. The ends were cut back, 5 bases at V and 8 bases at J, with 19 bases in the middle. CDR3 length equals 15 residues.

The CDR3 loop reads CASSSERTATRETQYF. The CDR3 nucleotides read TGTGCCAGCAGCTCAGAAAGGACAGCGACAAGAGAGACCCAGTACTTC. V and J are TRBV7-9 and TRBJ2-5; D perhaps matches TRBD1 (6 bases). Germline V gene data show CDR1 as SEHNR and CDR2 as FQNEAQ (reference sequence). The V end lost 4 bases, the J end lost 4 bases, and 19 bases lay between the germline ends. The CDR3 loop spans 16 amino acids.

The chain recombines TRBV2 with TRBJ2-2; D is perhaps TRBD1 (6 bases). The germline V and J ends were trimmed by 2 bases and 0 bases, with 10 bases remaining between them. Germline V gene lookup returns CDR1 SNHLY and CDR2 FYNNEI. The CDR3 spans 16 residues. The CDR3 reads CASSESSGANTGELFF. The DNA of the CDR3 is TGTGCCAGCAGTGAATCTTCAGGGGCGAACACCGGGGAGCTGTTTTTT.

V is TRBV5-1 and J is TRBJ2-4, with a tentative D call TRBD2 (5 bases). Germline CDR1 and CDR2: SGHRS and YFSETQ. The CDR3 has 14 residues. V was pared by 4 bases and J by 9 bases, with 17 bases between. Written as DNA, the CDR3 is TGCGCCAGCAGCGAAGGACTCAGGTTTGGCATTCAGTACTTC. Protein sequence: CASSEGLRFGIQYF.

The DNA of the CDR3 is TGCGCCAGCAGCGCTACGCTAAACGAGCAGTACTTC. Residues: CASSATLNEQYF. The chain joins TRBV10-1 to TRBJ2-7; D unclear. Germline CDR1 is WNHNN and CDR2 is SYGVQD (reference sequence). This CDR3 comprises 12 residues. Trimming took 6 bases from V and 5 from J, leaving 11 bases between them.

The table lists this clone with a count of one. The rearrangement links TRBV7-9 to TRBJ2-7; 14 nucleotides agree with TRBD2. Germline lookup yields CDR1 SEHNR and CDR2 FQNEAQ (reference sequence). J lost 4 bases, V lost 0 bases, and 5 bases had no gene match. There are 17 residues in the CDR3. CDR3 in DNA: TGTGCCAGCAGCTTAGCGTCGGGACTAGCGGGAGTTTACGAGCAGTACTTC. This sequence encodes CASSLASGLAGVYEQYF. Full variable domain (remainder filled in from reference TRBV7-9 and TRBJ2-7): DTGVSQNPRHKITKRGQNVTFRCDPISEHNRLYWYRQTLGQGPEFLTYFQNEAQLEKSRLLSDRFSAERPKGSFSTLEIQRTEQGDSAMYLCASSLASGLAGVYEQYFGPGTRLTVT.

This clone is a singleton in its sample. The chain combines TRBV28 with TRBJ2-3, with TRBD2 matching over 11 bases. The CDR3 is 18 residues long. Germline V gives CDR1 MDHEN, CDR2 SYDVKM. The V segment lost 7 bases and the J segment 2 bases; nucleotides outside the gene matches: 14. In DNA form, the CDR3 reads TGTGCCAGCACCGAAGATTGGGGACTAGCGGAAATCACAGATACGCAGTATTTT. It translates to CASTEDWGLAEITDTQYF.

The chain carries TRBV19 and TRBJ2-6; TRBD1 aligns across 9 bases. Trimming removed 1 base from V and 4 bases from J; junction bases left unmatched: 8. Germline-derived CDR1 and CDR2 are LNHDA and SQIVND (reference sequence). The CDR3 is 18 residues long. The DNA for the CDR3 is TGTGCCAGTAGTATAGGACCGGGACAGGGCACCGGGGCCAACGTCCTGACTTTC. This encodes CASSIGPGQGTGANVLTF.

In its sample, this clone was seen once. This rearrangement joins TRBV4-1 to TRBJ2-7; no firm D call. The CDR3 is 15 amino acids. Trimming stripped 0 bases from V and 5 bases from J, with 14 bases between. Germline V gene lookup returns CDR1 MGHRA and CDR2 YSYEKL. The CDR3 DNA reads as TGCGCCAGCAGCCAAGACGTAAACTATTCCCACGAGCAGTACTTC. Encoded protein: CASSQDVNYSHEQYF.

The CDR3 DNA reads TGTGCCAGCAGTGAAGACCGACTACCCAACAATGAGCAGTTCTTC. This translates into CASSEDRLPNNEQFF. The chain carries TRBV6-1 and TRBJ2-1, with D perhaps matching TRBD2 (5 bases). V lost 1 base and J lost 5, with 12 bases in between. Germline CDR1 reads MNHNS; CDR2 reads SASEGT. This CDR3 has 15 residues.

The rearrangement joins TRBV19 to TRBJ1-1; 8 bases are shared with TRBD1. From germline, CDR1 is LNHDA and CDR2 SQIVND (reference sequence). V gave up 4 bases and J gave up 1 base; unmatched junction bases: 17. This CDR3 region has 19 residues. The CDR3 sequence is CASSTYDRGRGRPNTEAFF. DNA of the CDR3: TGTGCCAGTAGTACTTACGACAGGGGTAGGGGAAGGCCGAACACTGAAGCTTTCTTT.

The genes are TRBV11-1 and TRBJ2-1, with D perhaps matching TRBD2 (6 bases). Germline V gives CDR1 SGHAT, CDR2 FQDESV (reference sequence). Trimming took 5 bases from V and 4 from J, leaving 15 bases between them. The CDR3 is 15 amino acids. The CDR3 DNA is TGTGCCAGCAGCGGGGATAAACGGGGGTACAATGAGCAGTTCTTC. Translation: CASSGDKRGYNEQFF. The whole variable domain, filled in from reference TRBV11-1 and TRBJ2-1, reads EAEVAQSPRYKITEKSQAVAFWCDPISGHATLYWYRQILGQGPELLVQFQDESVVDDSQLPKDRFSAERLKGVDSTLKIQPAELGDSAMYLCASSGDKRGYNEQFFGPGTRLTVL.

This clone was picked up a small number of times. The V gene is TRBV5-1, the J gene TRBJ2-5, with D possibly TRBD2 on 6 matching bases. The CDR3 covers 13 residues. CDR1 and CDR2 from the germline V gene are SGHRS and YFSETQ. Trimming pared 9 bases from V and 5 bases from J, leaving 17 bases between. The CDR3 DNA is TGCGCCACCAAAGTGGGGGGTGCGGAGACCCAGTACTTC. Encoded protein: CATKVGGAETQYF.

V and J are TRBV7-6 and TRBJ2-1, with 7 bases fitting TRBD1. The junction had 5 bases not matched to a gene; V was cut back by 1 base and J by 8 bases. The CDR3 consists of 14 residues. Germline V gene lookup returns CDR1 SGHVS and CDR2 FNYEAQ. CDR3 nucleotide sequence: TGTGCCAGCAGCTTAGTAACAGGGGCACATGAGCAGTTCTTC. This translates into CASSLVTGAHEQFF.

The V gene is TRBV6-6, the J gene TRBJ2-7; 11 bases agree with TRBD1. V shed 5 bases and J 6 bases; nucleotides not matched to a gene: 3. CDR3 length: 13 residues. The germline V gene encodes CDR1 MNHNY and CDR2 SVGAGI (reference sequence). The CDR3 sequence is CASSPGQGGEQYF. In nucleotides, the CDR3 is TGTGCCAGCAGTCCGGGACAGGGGGGCGAGCAGTACTTC.